This T cell receptor (beta chain) was identified during a study of CD8+ T cells in alopecia areata. Study results and limitations: Patients showed less clear TCR sequence sharing than mice, possibly partly because of HLA diversity.

V trimming: 4 bases; J trimming: 5 bases; junction bases outside the gene matches: 8. This CDR3 has 16 amino acids. Germline V CDR1 and CDR2: SGHNT, YYREEE (reference sequence). This clone was recorded a few times. Its antigen is still unknown. cDNA serving as the sequencing template came from extracted, reverse transcribed RNA. Assay: immunoSEQ multiplex PCR; the TCRdb copy retains only in-frame clones and omits some. The sample has more than 95,000 clones; less than 50% are singletons. The TCR originated in a human donor with alopecia areata. J is TRBJ2-7 and V is TRBV5-4; 14 bases match TRBD2. Sequences were obtained from CD4+ T cells sorted from blood. In DNA, the CDR3 is TGTGCCAGCAGCCCAGGGACTAGCGGGAGTCTCAACGAGCAGTACTTC. As protein: CASSPGTSGSLNEQYF.